The 9 T cell receptor beta chains listed next were all sequenced from one sample in a study of blood T cell repertoires in COVID-19. TCRdb keeps only in-frame clones here, not all; method: immunoSEQ multiplex PCR. Found here are 55,000 to 70,000 clones, over 75% of them singletons; the top ten hold around 3.4%. Input material: peripheral blood. These receptors were collected from a woman over 75 with acute or convalescent COVID-19.

The CDR3 region has the DNA TGTGCCAGCAGCTCGGTGGGACTAGCGGGAAACGAGCAGTTCTTC. Translation: CASSSVGLAGNEQFF. V and J are TRBV7-3 and TRBJ2-1, with 13 bases matching TRBD2. Trimming at V came to 4 bases and at J to 10 bases, leaving 7 bases not matched to a gene. This CDR3 spans 15 amino acids. Germline V gene data show CDR1 as SGHTA and CDR2 as FQGTGA.

The chain has TRBV20-1 and TRBJ2-7; D is ambiguous. The CDR3 consists of 10 residues. Deletions cut 8 bases from V and 5 bases from J, with 10 bases between. Germline V CDR1 and CDR2: DFQATT, SNEGSKA (reference sequence). This chain's CDR3 is CSPRSDEQYF. The CDR3 DNA is TGCAGTCCCCGGTCCGACGAGCAGTACTTC.

The chain couples TRBV5-1 to TRBJ1-1; D is ambiguous. This CDR3 comprises 13 residues. Germline assignment: CDR1 SGHRS and CDR2 YFSETQ. Trimming took 2 bases from V and 2 from J, leaving 7 bases between them. CDR3 protein: CASSFAVNTEAFF. CDR3 bases: TGCGCCAGCAGCTTTGCAGTTAACACTGAAGCTTTCTTT.

This sequence joins TRBV5-6 and TRBJ2-7; maybe TRBD2 (6 bases). Germline CDR1 is SGHDT and CDR2 is YYEEEE. CDR3 size: 15 residues. The ends were cut back, 3 bases at V and 3 bases at J, with 16 bases in the middle. CDR3 residues: CASSYLAEIGYEQYF. CDR3 nucleotides: TGTGCCAGCAGCTACTTAGCGGAAATAGGCTACGAGCAGTACTTC.

The chain links TRBV29-1 to TRBJ2-3; 7 bases are a match to TRBD1. This CDR3 contains 13 residues. The trim removed 7 bases at V and 6 bases at J, leaving 10 bases unmatched. CDR1 is SQVTM and CDR2 is ANQGSEA in the germline V gene. The CDR3 loop reads CSAATGLPDTQYF. DNA for the CDR3: TGCAGCGCCGCGACAGGGTTGCCCGATACGCAGTATTTT.

This chain joins TRBV7-3 and TRBJ2-1, with a weak D call TRBD1 (5 bases). Germline CDR1 SGHTA, CDR2 FQGTGA. The CDR3 has 14 amino acids. V dropped 6 bases and J dropped 5 bases, with 14 bases sitting between them. The CDR3, as DNA: TGTGCCAGCAGTAAAAGGGCAGGGAACAATGAGCAGTTCTTC. Amino acids: CASSKRAGNNEQFF. Together with reference TRBV7-3 and TRBJ2-1, the CDR3 gives the full variable domain: GAGVSQTPSNKVTEKGKYVELRCDPISGHTALYWYRQSLGQGPEFLIYFQGTGAADDSGLPNDRFFAVRPEGSVSTLKIQRTERGDSAVYLCASSKRAGNNEQFFGPGTRLTVL.

The CDR3 DNA is TGCGCCAGCAGCCAACTAGCGTATGAGCAGTTCTTC. Its translation: CASSQLAYEQFF. The chain couples TRBV4-1 to TRBJ2-1, with D possibly being TRBD2 (6 bases). CDR3 length: 12 amino acids. The germline V and J ends were trimmed by 2 bases and 8 bases, with 7 bases remaining between them. Germline CDR1 MGHRA, CDR2 YSYEKL.

This clone was detected only once. This chain connects TRBV2 to TRBJ1-2; tentative D call: TRBD1 (6 bases). The CDR3 extends over 13 amino acids. Per germline, CDR1 SNHLY and CDR2 FYNNEI. V was clipped by 6 bases and J by 6 bases, with 14 bases between them. CDR3 sequence reads: CASSPQGRDGYTF. In nucleotides, the CDR3 is TGTGCCAGCAGCCCCCAGGGGCGGGATGGCTACACCTTC.

The chain links TRBV19 to TRBJ1-4, with 7 bases fitting TRBD1. The CDR3 consists of 13 residues. Germline V gene sequence: CDR1 LNHDA, CDR2 SQIVND (reference sequence). Losses at the gene ends were 7 bases for V and 6 bases for J; bases not matched to a gene: 5. CDR3 residues: CASKGRGDEKLFF. DNA for the CDR3: TGTGCCAGTAAGGGCAGGGGGGATGAAAAACTGTTTTTT. Supplemented by reference TRBV19 and TRBJ1-4, the full variable domain reads DGGITQSPKYLFRKEGQNVTLSCEQNLNHDAMYWYRQDPGQGLRLIYYSQIVNDFQKGDIAEGYSVSREKKESFPLTVTSAQKNPTAFYLCASKGRGDEKLFFGSGTQLSVL.